This TCR beta chain is from a study of cytomegalovirus exposure and HLA in healthy donors. Study results and limitations: Later work associated over 15,000 TCR beta sequences with HLA alleles at 0.05 false discovery rate.

Use of 60 Vbeta and 13 Jbeta primers characterized the PCR. TCRdb keeps only in-frame clones here, not all; method: immunoSEQ multiplex PCR. Here the sample spans 97,000 or so clones, around a tenth being singletons. Germline values: CDR1 PRHDT, CDR2 FYEKMQ (reference sequence). J gave up 2 bases and V 1 base, and 7 bases lay outside the gene matches. The CDR3 is 16 residues long. This clone showed up just a few times. Its antigen is unidentified. All donors participated as healthy donors of bone marrow. Source material: PBMCs. The gene calls are TRBV13 and TRBJ2-5; 7 positions agree with TRBD1. This TCR was sampled from a man aged 50 or older in good health and CMV-seropositive. The CDR3 protein is CASSLEGGVGQETQYF. The CDR3, as DNA: TGTGCCAGCAGCTTAGAAGGGGGCGTGGGGCAAGAGACCCAGTACTTC.